This TCR beta chain was retrieved from a study of shared clonotypes between healthy human individuals. Findings of the study overall: Some naive CD4 clonotypes, roughly 5%, turned up in common across a few donors. Among the subsets, naive ones generally showed larger estimated richness than memory ones.

CDR3 length equals 11 residues. Germline CDR1 reads SEHNR; CDR2 reads FQNEAQ (reference sequence). The V end lost 5 bases, the J end lost 6 bases, and 6 bases lay between the germline ends. The repertoire was sequenced with immunoSEQ multiplex PCR; TCRdb's copy has only in-frame clones and lacks some. The table includes some 900,000 clones, less than 85% detected once. For this clone: Its antigen remains unknown. Other DNA sequences within the sample encode an identical CDR3.

V gene TRBV7-9 combines with J gene TRBJ2-3; D is possibly TRBD2 (5 bases). The sequenced sample was memory CD4+ T cells sorted from blood. Subset: CD45RA-negative fraction. The receptor comes from a man between 18 and 35 years old in good health. The CDR3 sequence is CASSERDTQYF. Written as DNA, the CDR3 is TGTGCCAGCAGCGAGCGGGATACGCAGTATTTT.